What follows are 8 T cell receptor beta chains derived from one specimen sequenced in a study of low-dose radiotherapy and immunotherapy resistance in tumors (dated 2022 in TCRdb). The listed sequencing device is Illumina HiSeq 2500. Superscript III and a set of TRAV- and TRBV-specific primers were used to synthesize first-strand cDNA, so that both TCRalpha and TCRbeta chains were covered. An approximately 19-cycle PCR with Phusion amplified the TCRs, pairing a constant-region primer with the adapter that was attached to the V primers. In-frame beta chains were kept once TCRdb had trimmed the public reads at Q25 with fastp and called clones with MiXCR. All rows with the same CDR3 protein become a single entry with the most common DNA and genes. The sample contains 85,000 to 95,000 distinct CDR3 sequences, less than 25% of them found a single time. The ten top clones hold 13% of the sample. The sample's time point label, decoded: after trial treatment. The treatment or condition label, as the study defines it: LDRT plus nivolumab, ipilimumab, low-dose cyclophosphamide and aspirin (RACIN trial).

Sequencing used PBMCs, obtained after low-dose radiotherapy plus immunotherapy. These receptors all stem from a female donor with ovarian cancer.

This clonotype was counted at least ten times. J is TRBJ2-3 and V is TRBV29-1; tentative D call: TRBD2 (6 bases). The length of the CDR3 is 14 residues. The V end was cut by 4 bases, the J end by 0 bases, with 11 bases between. Germline V gene data show CDR1 as SQVTM and CDR2 as ANQGSEA. In DNA form, the CDR3 reads TGCAGCGTTGTGGGGGGAACTAGCACAGATACGCAGTATTTT. This gives the protein CSVVGGTSTDTQYF.

This clonotype was seen ten or more times. The V gene is TRBV11-1, the J gene TRBJ2-2; TRBD2 is a possible D gene (6 bases). CDR1 and CDR2 from the germline V gene are SGHAT and FQDESV (reference sequence). This CDR3 contains 15 residues. Trimming removed 5 bases from V and 3 bases from J, with 13 bases in between. The CDR3: CASSRRDFYTGELFF. The CDR3 DNA reads TGTGCCAGCAGCCGACGGGACTTCTACACCGGGGAGCTGTTTTTT.

This clonotype was seen repeatedly, ten times or more. This sequence joins TRBV5-4 and TRBJ2-3; 7 nucleotides line up with TRBD1. The germline gives CDR1 SGHNT, CDR2 YYREEE (reference sequence). CDR3 size: 13 residues. Trimming removed 3 bases from V and 7 bases from J; junction bases left unmatched: 5. CDR3 sequence: CASSSYRGNTQYF. The DNA for the CDR3 is TGTGCCAGCAGCTCCTACAGGGGTAATACGCAGTATTTT. The whole variable domain, remainder taken from reference TRBV5-4 and TRBJ2-3, is ETGVTQSPTHLIKTRGQQVTLRCSSQSGHNTVSWYQQALGQGPQFIFQYYREEENGRGNFPPRFSGLQFPNYSSELNVNALELDDSALYLCASSSYRGNTQYFGPGTRLTVL.

This clonotype was counted ten times or more. In DNA form, the CDR3 reads TGTGCCTGGATGCGGGGTTTCAACTACGAGCAGTACTTC. The encoded protein is CAWMRGFNYEQYF. This chain connects TRBV30 to TRBJ2-7, with a weak D call TRBD2 (6 bases). The V and J ends lost 4 bases and 3 bases respectively, with 13 bases between them. CDR1 is GTSNPN, CDR2 SVGIG, per germline (reference sequence). The CDR3 contains 13 residues.

With regard to this clonotype: Given a far larger clone just one base away, this is likely a sequencing read error. The DNA is left out, because the CDR3 cannot be placed on it with certainty; the CDR3 is given as TCRdb lists it. The rearrangement uses TRBV6-8 and TRBJ2-6; the table's D call, TRBD1, was not checked against the DNA. Per germline, CDR1 MNHGY and CDR2 SAAAGT. The CDR3 extends over 15 residues, inclusive of both ends. The CDR3 protein is CASFAGGTGANVLNF.

This chain connects TRBV12-3 or TRBV12-4 to TRBJ1-4; D unclear. This CDR3 contains 14 residues. Trimming took 4 bases from V and 0 from J, leaving 6 bases between them. The CDR3 coding sequence is TGTGCCAGCAGTTGGGGTGCAACTAATGAAAAACTGTTTTTT. Its protein product is CASSWGATNEKLFF.

This clonotype was counted at least ten times. This chain joins TRBV24-1 and TRBJ2-1; tentative D call: TRBD1 (6 bases). Trimming removed 6 bases at V and 8 bases at J, with 13 bases between. The length of the CDR3 is 13 residues. Germline CDR1 KGHDR, CDR2 SFDVKD. CDR3 DNA sequence: TGTGCCACCAGTCAAACAGGGTTCGATGAGCAGTTCTTC. As protein: CATSQTGFDEQFF.

This clonotype was counted many times. J is TRBJ2-1 and V is TRBV20-1; 9 bases are shared with TRBD2. CDR3 size: 16 residues. Germline CDR1 reads DFQATT; CDR2 reads SNEGSKA (reference sequence). Trimming cost V 3 bases and J 15 bases; bases outside gene matches: 21. CDR3 protein: CSARRRSGGTTMSRFF. The CDR3 DNA reads TGCAGTGCTAGGAGAAGAAGCGGGGGGACTACAATGAGCAGGTTCTTC.